The rows below give T cell receptor beta chains drawn from one sample of a study of T cell changes during pregnancy in multiple sclerosis. Repertoires were generated with immunoSEQ multiplex PCR, while TCRdb's copy carries only in-frame clones and drops some. The repertoire has roughly 70,000 clones, about 92% of them found once; the top ten carry 2.8%. Sequencing was performed on peripheral blood, taken in the third trimester of pregnancy. The receptors were sampled from a female donor in good health, enrolled as a control in a pregnancy study. Each CDR3 is given with its conserved first and last residue. The order of the fields is D gene, CDR3 length, clone size, V gene, CDR3 protein. D genes are given only for firm matches. A clone size is listed for some rows: how often the clone was seen (once, few, many), or a class if it is expanded.

d_gene: -; len: 16; abundance: -; v_gene: TRBV28; CDR3aa: CASSRVTGIRDTEAFF
d_gene: -; len: 14; abundance: -; v_gene: TRBV4-1; CDR3aa: CASSQDPRGDQQFF
d_gene: -; len: 15; abundance: few; v_gene: TRBV9; CDR3aa: CASSPLGEGGTEAFF
d_gene: TRBD1; len: 14; abundance: -; v_gene: TRBV10-2; CDR3aa: CASRPGTGVEKLFF
d_gene: -; len: 11; abundance: -; v_gene: TRBV7-9; CDR3aa: CASSVAGGYTF
d_gene: -; len: 14; abundance: once; v_gene: TRBV6-1; CDR3aa: CASSESRGNQPQHF
d_gene: -; len: 15; abundance: -; v_gene: TRBV11-2; CDR3aa: CASSLIRVTGETQYF
d_gene: TRBD1; len: 15; abundance: -; v_gene: TRBV5-1; CDR3aa: CASSPQGATNEKLFF
d_gene: TRBD2; len: 15; abundance: -; v_gene: TRBV11-2; CDR3aa: CASTKRLAGPDTQYF
d_gene: TRBD1; len: 15; abundance: -; v_gene: TRBV6-5; CDR3aa: CASSNPGQLGYGYTF
d_gene: -; len: 15; abundance: few; v_gene: TRBV15; CDR3aa: CATSRGDSGANVLTF
d_gene: -; len: 16; abundance: once; v_gene: TRBV10-3; CDR3aa: CAISDPQGKGRAEAFF
d_gene: -; len: 12; abundance: -; v_gene: TRBV18; CDR3aa: CASSTSQETQYF
d_gene: TRBD1; len: 18; abundance: once; v_gene: TRBV19; CDR3aa: CASTNGQGQPSSHTEAFF
d_gene: TRBD1; len: 14; abundance: -; v_gene: TRBV6-1; CDR3aa: CASSVQGVDNTIYF
d_gene: TRBD2; len: 16; abundance: -; v_gene: TRBV7-8; CDR3aa: CASSRLAGGGTGELFF
d_gene: -; len: 15; abundance: once; v_gene: TRBV7-3; CDR3aa: CASSPWGTNTGELFF
d_gene: TRBD1; len: 17; abundance: -; v_gene: TRBV7-9; CDR3aa: CASSRGQGALMNTEAFF
d_gene: -; len: 12; abundance: -; v_gene: TRBV5-5; CDR3aa: CASSLDMETQYF
d_gene: TRBD1; len: 14; abundance: once; v_gene: TRBV7-7; CDR3aa: CASSLGQGSGEQYF
d_gene: TRBD1; len: 15; abundance: -; v_gene: TRBV2; CDR3aa: CASSQGQGSNQPQHF
d_gene: -; len: 14; abundance: -; v_gene: TRBV21-1; CDR3aa: CASSKTEVRDGQFF
d_gene: -; len: 12; abundance: -; v_gene: TRBV28; CDR3aa: CASIGLPLEQFF
d_gene: -; len: 14; abundance: -; v_gene: TRBV7-9; CDR3aa: CASSLEAGVTAQYF
d_gene: TRBD2; len: 20; abundance: -; v_gene: TRBV23-1; CDR3aa: CASSQSKQVRTSGRKDTQYF
d_gene: TRBD1; len: 14; abundance: -; v_gene: TRBV6-4; CDR3aa: CASSDWTGGYGYTF
d_gene: -; len: 15; abundance: once; v_gene: TRBV19; CDR3aa: CASSFDSPMNTEAFF
d_gene: -; len: 15; abundance: once; v_gene: TRBV9; CDR3aa: CASSVGAGYTDTQYF
d_gene: -; len: 15; abundance: -; v_gene: TRBV15; CDR3aa: CATSRDILAGTEAFF
d_gene: TRBD2; len: 15; abundance: -; v_gene: TRBV6-5; CDR3aa: CASSSPVGGGETQYF
d_gene: TRBD1; len: 13; abundance: few; v_gene: TRBV29-1; CDR3aa: CSVEKGTGIGYTF
d_gene: -; len: 16; abundance: -; v_gene: TRBV6-5; CDR3aa: CASSSPTSVGHNEQFF
d_gene: -; len: 13; abundance: -; v_gene: TRBV15; CDR3aa: CATSPRQQETQYF
d_gene: TRBD2; len: 15; abundance: few; v_gene: TRBV7-2; CDR3aa: CASSLAAGGRNEQFF
d_gene: -; len: 14; abundance: -; v_gene: TRBV7-2; CDR3aa: CASSLTVTGNTIYF
d_gene: -; len: 14; abundance: -; v_gene: TRBV4-1; CDR3aa: CASSSGSHNSPLHF
d_gene: TRBD1; len: 14; abundance: -; v_gene: TRBV19; CDR3aa: CASSLGQAGTEAFF
d_gene: -; len: 15; abundance: -; v_gene: TRBV9; CDR3aa: CASSSDDSSSYEQYF
d_gene: -; len: 13; abundance: -; v_gene: TRBV27; CDR3aa: CASSPLLTGELFF
d_gene: -; len: 14; abundance: -; v_gene: TRBV7-2; CDR3aa: CASSLLSDNYGYTF
d_gene: TRBD2; len: 15; abundance: -; v_gene: TRBV6-1; CDR3aa: CASSVGTSVYNEQFF
d_gene: -; len: 13; abundance: -; v_gene: TRBV2; CDR3aa: CASSGLMNTEAFF
d_gene: -; len: 15; abundance: -; v_gene: TRBV7-9; CDR3aa: CASSLEGGLNTEAFF
d_gene: -; len: 12; abundance: -; v_gene: TRBV27; CDR3aa: CATSPGGTEAFF
d_gene: -; len: 12; abundance: -; v_gene: TRBV21-1; CDR3aa: CASRGHLYEQYF
d_gene: TRBD2; len: 14; abundance: -; v_gene: TRBV19; CDR3aa: CASSRGEGFNEQFF
d_gene: TRBD2; len: 14; abundance: -; v_gene: TRBV6-5; CDR3aa: CASSYLRGGETQYF
d_gene: TRBD1; len: 17; abundance: few; v_gene: TRBV7-9; CDR3aa: CASSLALGQGDSYEQYF
d_gene: -; len: 15; abundance: -; v_gene: TRBV7-2; CDR3aa: CASSQTLRGNTEAFF
d_gene: TRBD2; len: 15; abundance: once; v_gene: TRBV13; CDR3aa: CASSSGLAGRDTQYF
d_gene: -; len: 18; abundance: -; v_gene: TRBV11-1; CDR3aa: CASSPHPGLFGPTGELFF
d_gene: -; len: 13; abundance: -; v_gene: TRBV6-5; CDR3aa: CASSTARGNEQYF
d_gene: TRBD1; len: 16; abundance: -; v_gene: TRBV4-3; CDR3aa: CASSQDPSDRGYGYTF
d_gene: TRBD1; len: 16; abundance: -; v_gene: TRBV4-1; CDR3aa: CASSLGRVGGGYGYTF
d_gene: -; len: 14; abundance: -; v_gene: TRBV11-1; CDR3aa: CASSLTGAYNEQFF